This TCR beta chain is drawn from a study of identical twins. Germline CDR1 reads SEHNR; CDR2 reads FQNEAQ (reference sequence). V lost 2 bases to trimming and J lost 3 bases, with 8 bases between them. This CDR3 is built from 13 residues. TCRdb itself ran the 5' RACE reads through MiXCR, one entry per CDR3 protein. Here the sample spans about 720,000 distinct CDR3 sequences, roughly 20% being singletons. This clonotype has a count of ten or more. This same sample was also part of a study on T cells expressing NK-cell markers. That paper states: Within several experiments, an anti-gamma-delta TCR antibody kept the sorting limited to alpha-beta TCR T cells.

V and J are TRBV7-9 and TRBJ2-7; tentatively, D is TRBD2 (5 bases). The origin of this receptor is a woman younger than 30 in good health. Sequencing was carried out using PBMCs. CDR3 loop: CASSLYGDYEQYF. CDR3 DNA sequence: TGTGCCAGCAGCTTATACGGGGACTACGAGCAGTACTTC. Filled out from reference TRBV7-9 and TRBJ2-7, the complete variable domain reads DTGVSQNPRHKITKRGQNVTFRCDPISEHNRLYWYRQTLGQGPEFLTYFQNEAQLEKSRLLSDRFSAERPKGSFSTLEIQRTEQGDSAMYLCASSLYGDYEQYFGPGTRLTVT.